This T cell receptor (beta chain) was retrieved from a study of blood T cell repertoires in COVID-19. At the level of the study: Italy, Spain and the United States were the sources of the convalescent and acute COVID-19 samples. PBMCs, B-cell-depleted T cells, or T cells were the source of the cDNA or gDNA that made up the material.

The CDR3 totals 14 residues. From germline, CDR1 is SNHLY and CDR2 FYNNEI. V dropped 3 bases and J dropped 9; count of bases not matched to a gene: 9. Authors' methods: Estimated nucleated cell counts came from reference gene primer amplification. Measured with immunoSEQ multiplex PCR; TCRdb has only the in-frame clones, and not every one. The V and J calls and clone size are taken from that table; D and trimming were inferred from the DNA. This sample carries 150,000 to 200,000 clones, approximately 79% of them seen once, and the ten largest clones take more than 6%. The receptor was derived from a middle-aged woman with COVID-19, enrolled during active disease. V is TRBV2 and J is TRBJ2-3; 7 bases line up with TRBD2. What was sequenced was peripheral blood. The CDR3 loop reads CASSEGERGKTQYF. The CDR3, as DNA: TGTGCCAGCAGTGAGGGCGAGCGGGGTAAAACGCAGTATTTT.